These 16 T cell receptor beta chains originate from one sample sequenced in a study of fetal regulatory T cell absence and autoimmunity. Libraries were prepared by immunoSEQ multiplex PCR; TCRdb keeps only in-frame clonotypes and omits some of them. The sample contains about 43,000 clones, roughly 83% of which appear only once. The sample taken for sequencing was cord blood. These receptors were taken from a newborn boy with IPEX syndrome.

The chain uses TRBV2 and TRBJ2-3; 12 bases fit TRBD2. Per the germline V gene, CDR1 is SNHLY and CDR2 is FYNNEI. This CDR3 comprises 15 residues. V was clipped by 6 bases and J by 4 bases; unmatched bases: 5. As DNA, the CDR3 is TGTGCCAGCAGCTTACTAGCGGGAGGCCCAGATACGCAGTATTTT. It codes for CASSLLAGGPDTQYF.

Only a few counts were recorded for this clone. The chain links TRBV7-6 to TRBJ2-7, with TRBD2 matching over 12 bases. Germline CDR1 SGHVS, CDR2 FNYEAQ. V dropped 5 bases and J dropped 0; count of bases not matched to a gene: 2. This CDR3 has 15 residues. CDR3 in DNA: TGTGCCAGCAGCGTGGGACTAGCGGGCTCCTACGAGCAGTACTTC. Protein: CASSVGLAGSYEQYF.

Turning to this clone: Germline is not matched at one junction end, which may reflect a read error. This chain joins TRBV4-1 and TRBJ2-5, with D hard to call. The CDR3 consists of 13 residues. CDR1 MGHRA and CDR2 YSYEKL come from the germline V gene. The CDR3 nucleotides read TGTGCCAGCAGCCAAGATGGACGGGAGACCCAGTACTTC. Protein sequence: CASSQDGRETQYF.

This chain uses TRBV7-2 with TRBJ2-1; TRBD2 agrees at 10 bases. This CDR3 comprises 17 residues. J lost 4 bases, V lost 5 bases, and 11 bases had no gene match. Germline V gene sequence: CDR1 SGHTA, CDR2 FQGNSA. The CDR3 DNA reads as TGTGCCAGCAGCCCCGTAGCGGGAGGTTACAGTTACAATGAGCAGTTCTTC. Encoded protein: CASSPVAGGYSYNEQFF.

This clone has more than one count but fewer than ten. The V and J genes are TRBV10-1 and TRBJ1-5; D call uncertain. The V end was cut by 3 bases, the J end by 4 bases, with 13 bases between. The CDR3 covers 15 residues. CDR1 is WNHNN and CDR2 is SYGVQD in the germline V gene (reference sequence). CDR3 amino acids: CASSESKTGNQPQHF. CDR3 nucleotides: TGCGCCAGCAGTGAATCTAAGACGGGGAATCAGCCCCAGCATTTT.

The rearrangement uses TRBV7-7 and TRBJ2-1, with 10 bases lining up with TRBD2. This CDR3 has 15 residues. The ends lost 4 bases at V and 4 bases at J; junction bases unmatched: 4. Germline CDR1 SSHAT, CDR2 FNYEAQ (reference sequence). CDR3 protein: CASSYGTSDYNEQFF. The CDR3 bases are TGTGCCAGCAGCTACGGGACTAGCGATTACAATGAGCAGTTCTTC.

The V call is TRBV5-6, the J call TRBJ2-7; 7 bases fit TRBD1. The CDR3 loop spans 14 amino acids. The V and J ends lost 4 bases and 4 bases, in that order; junction bases with no gene match: 8. Germline lookup yields CDR1 SGHDT and CDR2 YYEEEE. The CDR3 region is CASSATGTAYEQYF. CDR3 bases: TGTGCCAGCAGCGCCACCGGGACAGCTTACGAGCAGTACTTC.

This rearrangement joins TRBV11-3 to TRBJ2-3; D possibly corresponds to TRBD1 (5 bases). V lost 1 base, J lost 4 bases, and 12 bases lay in between. CDR1 is SGHNT and CDR2 is YENEEA in the germline V gene. This CDR3 is 15 amino acids long. CDR3 residues: CASSLGYRMADTQYF. The CDR3 region has the DNA TGTGCCAGCAGCTTAGGGTACAGGATGGCAGATACGCAGTATTTT.

This sequence joins TRBV10-3 and TRBJ1-5, with D unclear. Looked up from germline, CDR1 is ENHRY and CDR2 is SYGVKD. Deletions cut 9 bases from V and 4 bases from J, with 7 bases between. This CDR3 region has 11 residues. DNA for the CDR3: TGTGCCATAACTTCTAATCAGCCCCAGCATTTT. Translation gives CAITSNQPQHF.

This sequence joins TRBV5-4 and TRBJ1-1; D gene unclear. Trimming removed 4 bases at V and 0 bases at J, with 7 bases between. The CDR3 runs 13 residues. Germline V CDR1 and CDR2: SGHNT, YYREEE (reference sequence). CDR3 sequence (DNA): TGTGCCAGCAGCCTCAGACTGAACACTGAAGCTTTCTTT. This sequence encodes CASSLRLNTEAFF. Full variable domain (remainder filled in from reference TRBV5-4 and TRBJ1-1): ETGVTQSPTHLIKTRGQQVTLRCSSQSGHNTVSWYQQALGQGPQFIFQYYREEENGRGNFPPRFSGLQFPNYSSELNVNALELDDSALYLCASSLRLNTEAFFGQGTRLTVV.

This clone occurred a few times. The V gene is TRBV7-9, the J gene TRBJ1-2; possible D gene TRBD1, 6 bases. Germline-derived CDR1 and CDR2 are SEHNR and FQNEAQ (reference sequence). V lost 6 bases, J lost 3 bases, and 17 bases lay in between. This CDR3 is built from 15 residues. The CDR3 spells CASSYIQGKDYGYTF. The CDR3 DNA reads as TGTGCCAGCAGTTACATACAGGGAAAGGACTATGGCTACACCTTC.

V gene TRBV15 combines with J gene TRBJ1-1, with 7 bases identical to TRBD1. CDR1 LNHNV and CDR2 YYDKDF come from the germline V gene (reference sequence). V was pared by 3 bases and J by 2 bases, with 3 bases of the junction left unmatched. The CDR3 is 14 residues long. The CDR3 loop is CATSSQGGNTEAFF. CDR3 coding DNA: TGTGCCACCAGCAGTCAGGGGGGTAACACTGAAGCTTTCTTT.

The V call is TRBV7-9, the J call TRBJ2-3; D remains ambiguous. V lost 1 base and J lost 0, with 8 bases in between. CDR3 length: 15 residues. Looked up from germline, CDR1 is SEHNR and CDR2 is FQNEAQ (reference sequence). This CDR3 reads CASSLVGRSTDTQYF. The CDR3 nucleotides are TGTGCCAGCAGCTTAGTAGGCAGAAGCACAGATACGCAGTATTTT.

The V and J genes are TRBV12-5 and TRBJ2-3; unclear D gene. The CDR3 length is 12 residues. V was pared by 7 bases and J by 3 bases, with 8 bases between. CDR1 is LGHNT, CDR2 FRNRAP, per germline. CDR3 sequence reads: CASALETDTQYF. The DNA of the CDR3 is TGTGCTAGTGCCTTGGAAACAGATACGCAGTATTTT.

This chain connects TRBV7-6 to TRBJ2-7; 10 nucleotides agree with TRBD2. The germline gives CDR1 SGHVS, CDR2 FNYEAQ. The ends lost 2 bases at V and 6 bases at J; junction bases unmatched: 4. The CDR3 covers 14 residues. The CDR3 protein is CASSLIAGGGEQYF. The CDR3 nucleotides read TGTGCCAGCAGCTTAATAGCGGGAGGTGGCGAGCAGTACTTC.

The genes are TRBV6-6 and TRBJ2-3, with 7 positions matching TRBD1. Trimming at V came to 6 bases and at J to 1 base, leaving 4 bases not matched to a gene. The CDR3 contains 14 residues. Per germline, CDR1 MNHNY and CDR2 SVGAGI (reference sequence). CDR3 coding DNA: TGTGCCAGCAGCAGGGGGTTTCGCACAGATACGCAGTATTTT. It encodes CASSRGFRTDTQYF.